This TCR beta chain was sequenced during a study of T cells after yellow fever vaccination. This CDR3 has 13 amino acids. Germline loops: CDR1 LNHDA, CDR2 SQIVND (reference sequence). With V trimmed by 11 bases and J by 4 bases, 8 bases remained unmatched. Notes on this clonotype: Antigen unknown. A single base separates this from a much larger clone, so it may be a read error.

Findings of the study overall: Researchers noted that a small share of clonotypes showed up in both CD4 and CD8 compartments. The bulk population could contribute abundant contaminating clonotypes to FACS-sorted repertoires.

Universal primer sites and UMIs were introduced during 5'RACE template-switching synthesis of TCR cDNA. Each CDR3 protein gets one entry after TCRdb re-called the 5' RACE reads with MiXCR. The table lists a few hundred thousand distinct CDR3 sequences, roughly 4% of them singletons. The receptor comes from a man younger than 35 who received the YFV17D yellow fever vaccine. The sequenced sample was PBMCs, obtained 15 days after the yellow fever booster vaccination. The rearrangement joins TRBV19 to TRBJ1-5; 7 bases are shared with TRBD1. CDR3 nucleotides: TGTGCCGGTTCCGGGACAGCTAATCAGCCCCAGCATTTT. This translates into CAGSGTANQPQHF.